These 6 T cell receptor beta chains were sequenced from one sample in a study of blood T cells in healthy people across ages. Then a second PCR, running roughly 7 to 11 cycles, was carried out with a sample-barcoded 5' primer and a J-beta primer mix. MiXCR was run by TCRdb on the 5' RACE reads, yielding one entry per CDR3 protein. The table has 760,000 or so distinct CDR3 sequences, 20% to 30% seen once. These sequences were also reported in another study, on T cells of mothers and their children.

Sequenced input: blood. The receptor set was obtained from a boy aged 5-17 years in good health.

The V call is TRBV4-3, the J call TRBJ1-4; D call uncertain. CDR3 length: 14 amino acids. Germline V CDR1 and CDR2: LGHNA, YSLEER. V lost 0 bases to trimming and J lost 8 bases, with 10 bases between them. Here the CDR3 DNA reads TGCGCCAGCAGCCAAGAGTACAGCGCGGAAAAACTGTTTTTT. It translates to CASSQEYSAEKLFF.

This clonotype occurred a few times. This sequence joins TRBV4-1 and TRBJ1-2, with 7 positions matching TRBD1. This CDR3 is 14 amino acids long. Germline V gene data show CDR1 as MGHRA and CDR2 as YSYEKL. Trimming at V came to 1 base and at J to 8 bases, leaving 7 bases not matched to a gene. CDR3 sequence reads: CASSQGDSRDGYTF. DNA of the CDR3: TGCGCCAGCAGCCAAGGGGACAGCCGGGACGGCTACACCTTC.

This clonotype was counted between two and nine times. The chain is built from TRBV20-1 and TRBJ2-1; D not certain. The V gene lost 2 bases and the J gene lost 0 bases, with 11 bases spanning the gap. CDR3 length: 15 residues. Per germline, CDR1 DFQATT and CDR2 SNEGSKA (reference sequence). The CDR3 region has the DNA TGCAGTGCTAGACCACTGCGGAGCTCCTACAATGAGCAGTTCTTC. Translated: CSARPLRSSYNEQFF.

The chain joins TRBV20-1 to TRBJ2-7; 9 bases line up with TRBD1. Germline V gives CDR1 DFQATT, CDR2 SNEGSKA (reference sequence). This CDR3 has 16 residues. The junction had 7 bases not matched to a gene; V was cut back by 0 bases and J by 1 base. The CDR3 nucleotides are TGCAGTGCTAGAGATTCAGGACAGGGGAGTTCCTACGAGCAGTACTTC. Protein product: CSARDSGQGSSYEQYF.

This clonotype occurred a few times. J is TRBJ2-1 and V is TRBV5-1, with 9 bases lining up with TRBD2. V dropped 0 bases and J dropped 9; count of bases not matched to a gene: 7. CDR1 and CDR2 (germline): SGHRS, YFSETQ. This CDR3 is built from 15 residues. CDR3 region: CASSLAGLASLEQFF. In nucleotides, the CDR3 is TGCGCCAGCAGCTTGGCGGGACTAGCTAGTCTTGAGCAGTTCTTC.

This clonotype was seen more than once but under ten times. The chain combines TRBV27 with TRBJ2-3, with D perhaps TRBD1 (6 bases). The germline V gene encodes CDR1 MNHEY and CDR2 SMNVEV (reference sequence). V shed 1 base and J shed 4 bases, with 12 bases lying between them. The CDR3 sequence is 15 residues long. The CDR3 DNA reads TGTGCCAGCAGTTTATACACAGGGCCGCCAGATACGCAGTATTTT. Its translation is CASSLYTGPPDTQYF.